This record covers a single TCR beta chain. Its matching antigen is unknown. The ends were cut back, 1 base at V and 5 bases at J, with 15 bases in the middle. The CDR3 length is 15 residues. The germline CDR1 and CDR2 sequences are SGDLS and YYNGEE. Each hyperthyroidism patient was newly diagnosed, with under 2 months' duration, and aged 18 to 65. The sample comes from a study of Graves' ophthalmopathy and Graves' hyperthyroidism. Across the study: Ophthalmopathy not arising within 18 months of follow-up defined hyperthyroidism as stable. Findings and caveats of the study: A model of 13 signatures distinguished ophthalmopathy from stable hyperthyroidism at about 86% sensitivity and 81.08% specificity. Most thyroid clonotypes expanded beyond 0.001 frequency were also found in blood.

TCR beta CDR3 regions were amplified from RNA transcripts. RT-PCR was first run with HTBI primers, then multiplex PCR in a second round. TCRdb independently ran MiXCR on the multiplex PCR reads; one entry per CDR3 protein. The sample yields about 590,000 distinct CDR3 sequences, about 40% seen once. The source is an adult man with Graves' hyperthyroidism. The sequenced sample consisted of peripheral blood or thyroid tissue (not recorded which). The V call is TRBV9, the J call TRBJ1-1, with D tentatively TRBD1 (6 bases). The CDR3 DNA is TGTGCCAGCAGCGTAAGGGTCCAGGGGCTTACTGAAGCTTTCTTT. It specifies CASSVRVQGLTEAFF.